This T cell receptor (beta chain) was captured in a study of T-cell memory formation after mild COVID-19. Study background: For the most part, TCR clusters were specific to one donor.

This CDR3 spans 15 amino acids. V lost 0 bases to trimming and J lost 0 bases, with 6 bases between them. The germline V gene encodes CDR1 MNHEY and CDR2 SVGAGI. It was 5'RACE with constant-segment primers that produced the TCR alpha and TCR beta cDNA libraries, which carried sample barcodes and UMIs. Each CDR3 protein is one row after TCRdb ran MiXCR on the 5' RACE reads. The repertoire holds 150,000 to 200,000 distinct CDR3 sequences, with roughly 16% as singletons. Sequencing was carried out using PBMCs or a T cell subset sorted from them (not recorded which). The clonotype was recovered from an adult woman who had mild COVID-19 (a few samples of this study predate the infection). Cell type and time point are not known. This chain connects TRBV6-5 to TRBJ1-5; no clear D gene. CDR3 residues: CASSYSRNSNQPQHF. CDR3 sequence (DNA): TGTGCCAGCAGTTACTCACGGAATAGCAATCAGCCCCAGCATTTT.